This T cell receptor beta chain derives from a study of shared T cell receptors in the human thymus (dated by TCRdb to the early 2020s). With respect to the entire study: The study examined how the human thymus generates shared, self-reactive T-cell receptor alpha chains.

As to this clone: Its antigen remains undetermined. Per-base quality was not reported, and no clone a single base away is much larger than it.

The library relied on the immunoSEQ multiplex PCR assay. TCRdb retrieved this table from immuneACCESS and kept in-frame rearrangements only. Not all clones are present; in checked studies, unresolved V genes account for under half, and no reason is known for the remainder. This sample lists roughly 550,000 clones; 75% to 80% were detected once. The ten largest make up roughly 0.013% of the sample. From a lookup of the germline V gene (reference sequence), CDR1 and CDR2 are GTSNPN and SVGIG. Trimming leaves V shorter by 2 bases and J shorter by 4 bases, with the junction holding 7 bases beyond the gene matches. The CDR3, from cysteine to phenylalanine, totals 14 residues. Only the CDR3 region is kept as DNA, spanning 42 bases read in frame from base 1. Another study also made use of these data, one on human thymus T cells. As noted in the second study: In Finland, the donors were immunologically healthy infants who were having open corrective cardiac surgery for congenital heart defects. The thymus tissue came from surgical resects taken out during corrective cardiac surgery. Both the thymic and the peripheral blood repertoires appeared to show biased V and J gene segment usage. According to the related research, thymic TCR repertoires were highly overlapping among unrelated individuals. TCR alpha and beta repertoires from roughly eight infant thymus samples and four related peripheral blood samples were characterized in the study. Donor ages ranging from 7 to 244 days were recorded, and over 5 male and two female infants were included in the cohort. Thymocytes were released mechanically from tissue and stored at -70 °C as pellets of roughly 8.5-32 million cells. A QIAsymphony instrument was used to extract genomic DNA from the frozen cell pellets. Using the immunoSEQ multiplex PCR assay, the TCRB and TCRAD loci were amplified from a standardized quantity of quality-controlled genomic DNA. The amplicons covered the V(D)J region and were long enough to include the CDR3 and to identify the V and J genes. The amplicons were sequenced on an Illumina platform via the commercial immunoSEQ service. Primer bias and sequencing errors were corrected as previously described, and TCRAD and TCRB were defined on the basis of the IMGT database. immunoSEQ Analyzer 3.0 and VDJTools were used for repertoire analysis, which covered basic statistics, V/J segment usage, diversity estimates, rarefaction and pairwise overlap. Diversity was estimated with Chao1, ChaoE, Efron-Thisted, Shannon and inverse Simpson indices, and also on datasets down-sampled to the smallest sample. For repertoire overlap, CDR3 nucleotide sequence, V gene and J gene had to match strictly, and clustering was done by Jaccard-based multidimensional scaling. On average, thymus samples yielded 800,000 or so unique TCRB clonotypes, whereas blood samples yielded about 84,000.

The chain is encoded by TRBV30 joined to TRBJ2-5, with 7 bases aligning to TRBD1. The source of this sequence is a boy under two years old with a congenital heart defect. Donor details come from another sample of the same person, matched by shared clones. Sequenced input: thymocytes. The DNA reads as follows: TGTGCCTGGAGTTCCCTGACAGGGAGAGAGACCCAGTACTTC. It codes for CAWSSLTGRETQYF.